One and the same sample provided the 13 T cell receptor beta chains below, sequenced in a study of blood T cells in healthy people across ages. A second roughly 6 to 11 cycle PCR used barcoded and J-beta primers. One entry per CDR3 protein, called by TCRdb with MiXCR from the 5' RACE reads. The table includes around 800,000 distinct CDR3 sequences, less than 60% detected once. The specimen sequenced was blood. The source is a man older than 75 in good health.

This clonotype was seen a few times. The CDR3 nucleotides are TGCAGTGCCGGGCTAGCGGAACACGGAGATACGCAGTATTTT. It specifies CSAGLAEHGDTQYF. The rearrangement joins TRBV20-1 to TRBJ2-3; 7 bases are shared with TRBD2. Germline lookup yields CDR1 DFQATT and CDR2 SNEGSKA (reference sequence). The CDR3 is 14 residues long. Germline trimming cut 6 bases from V and 5 bases from J; bases unmatched to any gene: 11.

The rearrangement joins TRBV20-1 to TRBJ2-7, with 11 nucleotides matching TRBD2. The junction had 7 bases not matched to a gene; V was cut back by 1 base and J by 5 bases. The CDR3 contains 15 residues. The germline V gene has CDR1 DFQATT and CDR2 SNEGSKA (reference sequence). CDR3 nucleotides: TGCAGTGCTAGAGCCGCGACTAGCGGGAACAACGAGCAGTACTTC. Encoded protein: CSARAATSGNNEQYF.

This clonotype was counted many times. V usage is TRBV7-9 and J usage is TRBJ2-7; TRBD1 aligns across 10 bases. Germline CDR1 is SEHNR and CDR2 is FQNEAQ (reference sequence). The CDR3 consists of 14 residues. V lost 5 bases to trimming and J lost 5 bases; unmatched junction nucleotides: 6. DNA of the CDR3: TGTGCCAGCAGCCAATGGGACAGGGGAGACGAGCAGTACTTC. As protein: CASSQWDRGDEQYF.

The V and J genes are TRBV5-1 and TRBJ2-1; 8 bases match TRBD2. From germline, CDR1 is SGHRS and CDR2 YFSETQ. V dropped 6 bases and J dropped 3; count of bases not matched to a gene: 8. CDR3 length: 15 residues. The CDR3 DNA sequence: TGCGCCAGCATCACCACTAGCGGTAACTACAATGAGCAGTTCTTC. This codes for CASITTSGNYNEQFF. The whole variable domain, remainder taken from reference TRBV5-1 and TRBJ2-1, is KAGVTQTPRYLIKTRGQQVTLSCSPISGHRSVSWYQQTPGQGLQFLFEYFSETQRNKGNFPGRFSGRQFSNSRSEMNVSTLELGDSALYLCASITTSGNYNEQFFGPGTRLTVL.

DNA of the CDR3: TGCAGCGTCGCGAAAGCGGGAGGGGGCACCGGGGAGCTGTTTTTT. Translating gives CSVAKAGGGTGELFF. The chain is built from TRBV29-1 and TRBJ2-2; 10 bases align to TRBD2. V shed 6 bases and J 4 bases; nucleotides not matched to a gene: 8. The CDR3 has 15 residues. The germline CDR1 and CDR2 sequences are SQVTM and ANQGSEA.

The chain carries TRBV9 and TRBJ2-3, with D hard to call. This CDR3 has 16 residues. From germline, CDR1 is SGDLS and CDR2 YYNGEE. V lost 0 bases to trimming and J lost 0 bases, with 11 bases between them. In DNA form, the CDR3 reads TGTGCCAGCAGCGTAGGCCCAGATTCTAGCACAGATACGCAGTATTTT. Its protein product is CASSVGPDSSTDTQYF.

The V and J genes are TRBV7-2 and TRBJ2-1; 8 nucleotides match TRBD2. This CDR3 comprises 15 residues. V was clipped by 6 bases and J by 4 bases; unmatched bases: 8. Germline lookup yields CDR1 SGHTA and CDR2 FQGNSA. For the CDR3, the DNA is TGTGCCAGCAGTCCCGCGGGAGGAACTTACAATGAGCAGTTCTTC. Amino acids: CASSPAGGTYNEQFF.

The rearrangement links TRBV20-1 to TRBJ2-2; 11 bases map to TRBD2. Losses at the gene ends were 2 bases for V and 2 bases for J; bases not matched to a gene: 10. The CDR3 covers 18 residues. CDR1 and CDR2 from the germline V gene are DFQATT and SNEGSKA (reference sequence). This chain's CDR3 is CSARPLAGAPLNTGELFF. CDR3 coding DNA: TGCAGTGCTAGACCACTAGCGGGGGCGCCTCTTAACACCGGGGAGCTGTTTTTT.

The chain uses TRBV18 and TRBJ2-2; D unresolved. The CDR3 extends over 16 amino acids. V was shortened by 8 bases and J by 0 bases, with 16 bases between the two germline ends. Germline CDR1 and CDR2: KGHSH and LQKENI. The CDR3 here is CASALYRASNTGELFF. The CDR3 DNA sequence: TGTGCCAGCGCCCTCTACCGGGCCTCGAACACCGGGGAGCTGTTTTTT.

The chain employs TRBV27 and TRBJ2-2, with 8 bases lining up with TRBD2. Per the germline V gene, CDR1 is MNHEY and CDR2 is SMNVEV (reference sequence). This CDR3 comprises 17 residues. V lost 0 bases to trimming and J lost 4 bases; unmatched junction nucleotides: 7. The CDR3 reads CASSLSRGGSRTGELFF. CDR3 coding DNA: TGTGCCAGCAGTTTATCCCGGGGGGGTAGCCGCACCGGGGAGCTGTTTTTT.

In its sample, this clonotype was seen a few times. CDR3: CASSLLPDSNSPLHF. The CDR3 DNA follows: TGTGCCAGCAGTTTATTACCGGACAGTAATTCACCCCTCCACTTT. The chain couples TRBV28 to TRBJ1-6; maybe TRBD1 (6 bases). From germline, CDR1 is MDHEN and CDR2 SYDVKM. The V and J ends lost 1 base and 6 bases respectively, with 10 bases between them. The CDR3 has 15 amino acids.

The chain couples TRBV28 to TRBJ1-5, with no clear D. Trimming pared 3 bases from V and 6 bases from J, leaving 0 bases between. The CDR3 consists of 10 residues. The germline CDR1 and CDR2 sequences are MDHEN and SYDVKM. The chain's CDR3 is CASSFQPQHF. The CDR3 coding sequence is TGTGCCAGCAGTTTTCAGCCCCAGCATTTT.

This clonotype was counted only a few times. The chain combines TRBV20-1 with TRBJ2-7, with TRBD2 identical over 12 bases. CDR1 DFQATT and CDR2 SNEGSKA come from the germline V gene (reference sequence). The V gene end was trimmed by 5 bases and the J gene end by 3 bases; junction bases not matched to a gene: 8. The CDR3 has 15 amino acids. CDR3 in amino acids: CSARPTSGSIYEQYF. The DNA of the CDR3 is TGCAGTGCTCGCCCGACTAGCGGGAGTATCTACGAGCAGTACTTC.